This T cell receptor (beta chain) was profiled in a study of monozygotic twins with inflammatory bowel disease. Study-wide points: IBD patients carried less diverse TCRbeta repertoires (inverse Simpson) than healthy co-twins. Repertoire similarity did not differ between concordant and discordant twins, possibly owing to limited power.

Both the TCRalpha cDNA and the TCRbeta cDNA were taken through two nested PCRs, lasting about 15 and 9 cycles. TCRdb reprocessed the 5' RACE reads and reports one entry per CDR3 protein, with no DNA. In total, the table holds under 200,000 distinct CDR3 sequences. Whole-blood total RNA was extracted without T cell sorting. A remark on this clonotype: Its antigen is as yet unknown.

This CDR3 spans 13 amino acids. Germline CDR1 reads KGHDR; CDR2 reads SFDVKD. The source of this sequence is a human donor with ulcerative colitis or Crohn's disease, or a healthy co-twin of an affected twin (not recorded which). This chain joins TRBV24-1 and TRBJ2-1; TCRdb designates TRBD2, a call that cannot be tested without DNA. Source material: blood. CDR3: CATSDSWRGEQFF.